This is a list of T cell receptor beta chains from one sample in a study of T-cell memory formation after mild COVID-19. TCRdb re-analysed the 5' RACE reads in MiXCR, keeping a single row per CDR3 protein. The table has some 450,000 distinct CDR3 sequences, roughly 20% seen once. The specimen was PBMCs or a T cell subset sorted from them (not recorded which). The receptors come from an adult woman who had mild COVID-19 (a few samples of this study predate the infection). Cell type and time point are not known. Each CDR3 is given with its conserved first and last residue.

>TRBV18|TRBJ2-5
CASFGQTETQYF
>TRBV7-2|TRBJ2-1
CASSSDRGSYNEQFF
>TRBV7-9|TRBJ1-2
CASSLREPGGGYTF
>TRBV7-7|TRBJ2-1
CASSTGLAGEQFF
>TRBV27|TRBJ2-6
CASSFRAGVLTF
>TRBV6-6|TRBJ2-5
CASKTGGLETETQYF
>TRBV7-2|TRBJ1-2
CASSFRTDDGYTF
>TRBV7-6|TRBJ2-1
CASSLLGGNEQFF
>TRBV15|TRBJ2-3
CATSREGRREDTQYF
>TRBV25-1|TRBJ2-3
CASSEPPTDTQYF
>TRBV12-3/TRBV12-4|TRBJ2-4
CASSFRPLTRKNIQYF
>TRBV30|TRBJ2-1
CAWSVGMGGRTNEQFF
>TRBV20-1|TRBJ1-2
CSARNRGGYTF
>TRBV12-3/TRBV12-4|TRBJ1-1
CASSTENTEAFF
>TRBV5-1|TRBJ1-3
CASSETERGNTIYF
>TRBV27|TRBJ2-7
CASSSDTYSYEQYF
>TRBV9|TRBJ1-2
CASSGRGSGYTF
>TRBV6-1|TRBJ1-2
CASSGPRDATRAGFGYTF
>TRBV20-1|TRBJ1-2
CSAERGIYGYTF
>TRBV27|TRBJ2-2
CASSLSGARNTGELFF
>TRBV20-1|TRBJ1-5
CSAPQASSNQPQHF
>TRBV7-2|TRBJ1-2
CAIPAPGIVKGYGCTF
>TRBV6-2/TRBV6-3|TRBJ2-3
CASSYSYWSQDTQYF
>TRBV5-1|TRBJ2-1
CASSLGQTSYNEQFF
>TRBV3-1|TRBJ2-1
CASSPPGTSTNEQFF
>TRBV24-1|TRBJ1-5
CATSATGSSNQPQHF
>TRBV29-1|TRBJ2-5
CSVEWDRGPQETQYF
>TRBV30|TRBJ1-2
CACTGIGYTF
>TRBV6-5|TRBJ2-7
CASSQDITYEQYF
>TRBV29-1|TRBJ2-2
CSVTSGETNTGELFF
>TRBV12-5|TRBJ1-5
CASGFPDREYSNQPQHF
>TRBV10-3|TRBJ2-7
CAISGVDSSYEQYF
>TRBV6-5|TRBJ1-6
CASSYSVARGDSPLHF
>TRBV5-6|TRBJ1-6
CASSPDQNSPLHF
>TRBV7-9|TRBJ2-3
CASSPRVGTDTQYF
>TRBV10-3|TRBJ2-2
CAISTGVTGELFF
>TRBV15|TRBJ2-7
CATSRDYYEQYF
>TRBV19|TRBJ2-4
CASSRRPNIQYF
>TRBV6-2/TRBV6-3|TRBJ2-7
CASSRTGSGSYEQYF
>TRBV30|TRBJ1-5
CAWSGQTNQPQHF
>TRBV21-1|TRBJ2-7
CASSALEQYF
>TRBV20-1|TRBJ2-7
CSATVGIYEQYF
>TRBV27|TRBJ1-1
CASSLLGKRSEAFF
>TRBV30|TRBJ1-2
CAWIRDSGGYTF
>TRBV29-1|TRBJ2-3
CSVEETGGWTDTQYF
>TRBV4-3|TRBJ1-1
CASSQSGVTEAFF
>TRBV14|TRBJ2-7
CASSQDQLNYEQYF
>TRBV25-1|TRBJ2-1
CASSDLGLAREQFF
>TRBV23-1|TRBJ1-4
CASSQCYRAIGEKLFF
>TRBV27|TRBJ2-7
CASTRGTGVSYEQYF
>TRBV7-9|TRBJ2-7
CASSLASGNEQYF
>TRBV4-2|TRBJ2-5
CASSQSGEGGGETQYF
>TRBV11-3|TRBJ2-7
CASSSSLYRSYEQYF